Listed here are 31 T cell receptor beta chains from one sample, sequenced in a study of blood T cell repertoires in COVID-19. Method: immunoSEQ multiplex PCR; TCRdb's copy keeps in-frame clones and lacks some. The sample carries roughly 92,000 clones, about nine tenths recorded once. The specimen was peripheral blood. The source of these receptors is a man aged 50-59 years with acute or convalescent COVID-19.

The chain employs TRBV6-1 and TRBJ1-3; no clear D gene. The V end lost 3 bases, the J end lost 0 bases, and 15 bases lay between the germline ends. The germline V gene encodes CDR1 MNHNS and CDR2 SASEGT. This CDR3 has 17 amino acids. CDR3 sequence: CASSDISVLFSGNTIYF. DNA of the CDR3: TGTGCCAGCAGTGACATTAGCGTCTTATTCTCTGGAAACACCATATATTTT.

This clone appeared a few times. This sequence joins TRBV5-1 and TRBJ2-1, with D unresolved. With 3 bases removed from V and 7 bases from J, the gap between germline ends came to 17 bases. Germline V gene sequence: CDR1 SGHRS, CDR2 YFSETQ. There are 15 residues in the CDR3. The CDR3 sequence: CASSSPLDSRNEQFF. For the CDR3, the DNA is TGCGCCAGCAGCTCCCCCCTGGATAGCCGGAATGAGCAGTTCTTC. The whole variable domain, remainder taken from reference TRBV5-1 and TRBJ2-1, is KAGVTQTPRYLIKTRGQQVTLSCSPISGHRSVSWYQQTPGQGLQFLFEYFSETQRNKGNFPGRFSGRQFSNSRSEMNVSTLELGDSALYLCASSSPLDSRNEQFFGPGTRLTVL.

The chain combines TRBV6-1 with TRBJ1-2; the D gene is possibly TRBD1 (5 bases). The CDR3 is made up of 15 amino acids. V was cut by 0 bases and J by 4 bases, with 12 bases left in between. CDR1 is MNHNS and CDR2 is SASEGT in the germline V gene. CDR3 in amino acids: CASSEALGQTYGYTF. CDR3 sequence (DNA): TGTGCCAGCAGTGAAGCGTTGGGGCAGACCTATGGCTACACCTTC.

The rearrangement uses TRBV29-1 and TRBJ2-2; the match to TRBD1 covers 11 bases. Germline V gene lookup returns CDR1 SQVTM and CDR2 ANQGSEA. The CDR3 sequence is 13 residues long. Germline trimming cut 6 bases from V and 5 bases from J; bases unmatched to any gene: 2. The CDR3 is CSVGQGATGELFF. The CDR3 DNA follows: TGCAGCGTCGGACAGGGGGCGACCGGGGAGCTGTTTTTT.

This chain links TRBV18 with TRBJ2-2; 10 nucleotides agree with TRBD2. The CDR3 loop spans 15 amino acids. Germline V gives CDR1 KGHSH, CDR2 LQKENI. J lost 3 bases, V lost 5 bases, and 3 bases had no gene match. The CDR3 DNA reads as TGTGCCAGCTCAGCCGGGACTAGCGACACCGGGGAGCTGTTTTTT. This encodes CASSAGTSDTGELFF.

The chain carries TRBV29-1 and TRBJ2-3, with D perhaps TRBD1 (6 bases). Germline CDR1 reads SQVTM; CDR2 reads ANQGSEA. V lost 6 bases, J lost 3 bases, and 13 bases lay in between. The CDR3 runs to 13 residues. CDR3 nucleotides: TGCAGCGTCTTGGGGGCCGGAACAGATACGCAGTATTTT. It is translated as CSVLGAGTDTQYF.

The chain joins TRBV12-3 or TRBV12-4 to TRBJ1-1, with a possible D match to TRBD1 (5 bases). The CDR3 consists of 13 residues. Trimming removed 3 bases from V and 1 base from J, with 6 bases in between. The CDR3 DNA reads TGTGCCAGCAGTTTGCAGGGGAACACTGAAGCTTTCTTT. Translation: CASSLQGNTEAFF.

The V gene is TRBV11-3, the J gene TRBJ2-1; 7 nucleotides align to TRBD2. CDR1 SGHNT and CDR2 YENEEA come from the germline V gene. Trimming at V came to 5 bases and at J to 6 bases, leaving 7 bases not matched to a gene. The CDR3 is 14 residues long. The CDR3 spells CASSRIAGANEQFF. As DNA, the CDR3 is TGTGCCAGCAGCCGTATAGCGGGTGCCAATGAGCAGTTCTTC.

This clone appeared once. The rearrangement uses TRBV27 and TRBJ2-5, with 8 bases that match TRBD1. The V segment lost 6 bases and the J segment 4 bases; nucleotides outside the gene matches: 4. Germline V CDR1 and CDR2: MNHEY, SMNVEV (reference sequence). This CDR3 spans 13 amino acids. Here the CDR3 reads CASRTGARETQYF. The CDR3 DNA reads TGTGCCAGCAGGACAGGGGCAAGAGAGACCCAGTACTTC.

This clone came up a few times. V gene TRBV27 combines with J gene TRBJ2-1; D is ambiguous. In germline, CDR1 is MNHEY, CDR2 SMNVEV (reference sequence). Deletions cut 7 bases from V and 0 bases from J, with 10 bases between. There are 14 residues in the CDR3. The CDR3 protein is CASKEIVSYNEQFF. The CDR3 nucleotides are TGTGCCAGCAAGGAGATAGTCTCCTACAATGAGCAGTTCTTC.

The V gene is TRBV5-1, the J gene TRBJ2-7; D is undetermined. This CDR3 contains 14 residues. V lost 0 bases and J lost 3, with 10 bases in between. CDR1 and CDR2 from the germline V gene are SGHRS and YFSETQ. The CDR3 spells CASSLAPENYEQYF. The CDR3, as DNA: TGCGCCAGCAGCTTGGCTCCGGAGAACTACGAGCAGTACTTC.

This sequence joins TRBV6-1 and TRBJ1-1; the D gene is possibly TRBD1 (6 bases). Deletions cut 1 base from V and 5 bases from J, with 11 bases between. The CDR3 totals 14 residues. The germline V gene has CDR1 MNHNS and CDR2 SASEGT. The chain's CDR3 is CASSEGQQGTEAFF. Written as DNA, the CDR3 is TGTGCCAGCAGTGAAGGACAGCAGGGGACTGAAGCTTTCTTT.

As to this clone: The junction differs from germline at one of its ends, possibly a read error. The gene calls are TRBV28 and TRBJ2-7; 8 positions match TRBD2. CDR3 length: 14 amino acids. Germline lookup yields CDR1 MDHEN and CDR2 SYDVKM. The CDR3 here is CASSFPQLAGSMIF. The CDR3 nucleotides are TGTGCCAGCAGTTTCCCCCAATTAGCGGGGAGCATGATATTC.

This chain joins TRBV10-1 and TRBJ2-1; 8 bases align to TRBD2. The V gene end was trimmed by 5 bases and the J gene end by 0 bases; junction bases not matched to a gene: 9. CDR3 length: 17 amino acids. The V gene's germline CDR1 is WNHNN and CDR2 SYGVQD (reference sequence). The CDR3 region has the DNA TGCGCCAGCAGTCTCGACCCCAGCGGGAGCTCCTACAATGAGCAGTTCTTC. The encoded protein is CASSLDPSGSSYNEQFF.

This clone was detected only once. The V call is TRBV6-1, the J call TRBJ2-1; 12 nucleotides match TRBD2. CDR3 size: 13 residues. The trim removed 3 bases at V and 15 bases at J, leaving 6 bases unmatched. CDR1 is MNHNS and CDR2 is SASEGT in the germline V gene. DNA of the CDR3: TGTGCCAGCAGTGATGCTAGCGGGAGGGCCGTGTTCTTC. It encodes CASSDASGRAVFF.

The rearrangement links TRBV18 to TRBJ2-7; TRBD2 is a possible D gene (6 bases). The CDR3 consists of 18 residues. Germline V gives CDR1 KGHSH, CDR2 LQKENI. V dropped 4 bases and J dropped 0 bases, with 22 bases sitting between them. CDR3: CASSHAPTGTLGSYEQYF. The DNA for the CDR3 is TGTGCCAGCTCACACGCCCCGACCGGGACTTTAGGCTCCTACGAGCAGTACTTC.

Concerning this clone itself: At the DNA level, this CDR3 is encoded by other sequences in the same sample as well. The chain employs TRBV5-1 and TRBJ1-3; D is unclear. The germline CDR1 and CDR2 sequences are SGHRS and YFSETQ. The CDR3 has 15 amino acids. Trimming pared 0 bases from V and 0 bases from J, leaving 7 bases between. CDR3 in amino acids: CASSLEGGSGNTIYF. CDR3 in DNA: TGCGCCAGCAGCTTGGAGGGAGGCTCTGGAAACACCATATATTTT.

The rearrangement uses TRBV6-5 and TRBJ2-7, with 8 bases identical to TRBD2. CDR3 length equals 13 residues. Trimming removed 6 bases from V and 3 bases from J; junction bases left unmatched: 4. CDR1 and CDR2 from the germline V gene are MNHEY and SVGAGI. CDR3 sequence reads: CASRAGVSYEQYF. CDR3 DNA sequence: TGTGCCAGCAGAGCGGGAGTGAGCTACGAGCAGTACTTC.

The genes are TRBV10-3 and TRBJ1-3, with TRBD1 matching 7 bases. Germline V gene data show CDR1 as ENHRY and CDR2 as SYGVKD. The CDR3 runs 16 residues. Trimming removed 5 bases from V and 2 bases from J; junction bases left unmatched: 9. The CDR3 here is CAISTGQPLTGNTIYF. As DNA, the CDR3 is TGTGCCATCAGTACGGGACAGCCACTCACTGGAAACACCATATATTTT.

V gene TRBV5-6 combines with J gene TRBJ2-3; no firm D call. Germline values: CDR1 SGHDT, CDR2 YYEEEE. The CDR3 has 14 amino acids. The germline V and J ends were trimmed by 2 bases and 2 bases, with 9 bases remaining between them. Written as DNA, the CDR3 is TGTGCCAGCAGCTTCTGGTCCTACACAGATACGCAGTATTTT. Translation: CASSFWSYTDTQYF. Combining the CDR3 with reference TRBV5-6 and TRBJ2-3 gives the whole variable domain DAGVTQSPTHLIKTRGQQVTLRCSPKSGHDTVSWYQQALGQGPQFIFQYYEEEERQRGNFPDRFSGHQFPNYSSELNVNALLLGDSALYLCASSFWSYTDTQYFGPGTRLTVL.

This clone was detected only once. The gene calls are TRBV5-6 and TRBJ2-7, with TRBD1 matching over 7 bases. Per the germline V gene, CDR1 is SGHDT and CDR2 is YYEEEE. CDR3 length: 12 amino acids. The trim removed 3 bases at V and 4 bases at J, leaving 1 base unmatched. Written as DNA, the CDR3 is TGTGCCAGCAGCTGGACAGGATACGAGCAGTACTTC. It codes for CASSWTGYEQYF.

J is TRBJ2-7 and V is TRBV6-1; the D gene is possibly TRBD2 (5 bases). Trimming took 1 base from V and 6 from J, leaving 13 bases between them. Looked up from germline, CDR1 is MNHNS and CDR2 is SASEGT. The CDR3 is 14 amino acids. The CDR3 spells CASSEGGAVGEQYF. The CDR3 nucleotides are TGTGCCAGCAGTGAAGGTGGAGCGGTTGGCGAGCAGTACTTC.

This chain links TRBV13 with TRBJ2-7; TRBD1 is a possible D gene (5 bases). CDR1 is PRHDT and CDR2 is FYEKMQ in the germline V gene (reference sequence). The CDR3 runs to 15 residues. V lost 5 bases and J 6 bases, leaving 20 bases between the germline ends. CDR3 in amino acids: CASSPLGDRKGEQYF. CDR3 bases: TGTGCCAGCAGCCCCCTCGGCGACAGAAAGGGCGAGCAGTACTTC.

The genes are TRBV25-1 and TRBJ1-1, with 11 bases that match TRBD1. Germline V CDR1 and CDR2: MGHDK, SYGVNS. The CDR3 is 16 amino acids. V gave up 6 bases and J gave up 6 bases; unmatched junction bases: 12. The CDR3 loop is CASRPPGQGVKSEAFF. In nucleotides, the CDR3 is TGTGCCAGCAGACCACCGGGACAGGGGGTAAAGTCTGAAGCTTTCTTT.

The table lists this clone with a count of one. The DNA for the CDR3 is TGTGCCAGCAGCCCTGACAGAAACATTCAGTACTTC. Protein product: CASSPDRNIQYF. J is TRBJ2-4 and V is TRBV12-3 or TRBV12-4; a weak D match, TRBD1 (5 bases). Trimming took 6 bases from V and 6 from J, leaving 9 bases between them. The CDR3 covers 12 residues.

J is TRBJ1-3 and V is TRBV29-1; possibly TRBD1 for D (5 bases). The CDR3 loop spans 13 amino acids. Looked up from germline, CDR1 is SQVTM and CDR2 is ANQGSEA. With 6 bases removed from V and 1 base from J, the gap between germline ends came to 10 bases. The CDR3 coding sequence is TGCAGCGTGTGGACACAGTCTGGAAACACCATATATTTT. Translation: CSVWTQSGNTIYF.

J is TRBJ2-3 and V is TRBV24-1, with 10 bases identical to TRBD2. CDR3 size: 15 residues. Per the germline V gene, CDR1 is KGHDR and CDR2 is SFDVKD. The trim removed 3 bases at V and 3 bases at J, leaving 2 bases unmatched. CDR3 sequence reads: CATSDVAGGTDTQYF. As DNA, the CDR3 is TGTGCCACCAGTGATGTAGCGGGAGGTACAGATACGCAGTATTTT.

The chain joins TRBV19 to TRBJ2-3, with 8 bases matching TRBD2. The CDR3 is made up of 14 amino acids. V lost 6 bases to trimming and J lost 3 bases; unmatched junction nucleotides: 5. The V gene's germline CDR1 is LNHDA and CDR2 SQIVND (reference sequence). In nucleotides, the CDR3 is TGTGCCAGTAGCGGGAGGGGGAGGACAGATACGCAGTATTTT. Protein sequence: CASSGRGRTDTQYF.

The rearrangement joins TRBV3-1 (or the pseudogene TRBV3-2) to TRBJ2-7; tentatively, D is TRBD2 (5 bases). The CDR3 has 12 amino acids. The V and J ends lost 4 bases and 4 bases respectively, with 8 bases between them. From germline, CDR1 is LGHDT and CDR2 YNNKEL (reference sequence). The CDR3 spells CASSRERYEQYF. CDR3 nucleotide sequence: TGTGCCAGCAGCCGGGAGAGGTACGAGCAGTACTTC.

The chain links TRBV29-1 to TRBJ1-5; TRBD1 might be the D (5 bases). Trimming removed 4 bases at V and 4 bases at J, with 11 bases between. CDR3 size: 13 residues. Germline V gene lookup returns CDR1 SQVTM and CDR2 ANQGSEA. The CDR3 DNA follows: TGCAGCGTTGCCTTAGGGGCTAATCAGCCCCAGCATTTT. It yields the protein CSVALGANQPQHF.

This chain connects TRBV27 to TRBJ2-3, with D maybe TRBD2 (6 bases). Deletions cut 5 bases from V and 0 bases from J, with 12 bases between. The germline gives CDR1 MNHEY, CDR2 SMNVEV (reference sequence). The CDR3 length is 15 residues. CDR3 loop: CASSTYSGSTDTQYF. CDR3 DNA sequence: TGTGCCAGCAGTACCTATAGCGGCAGCACAGATACGCAGTATTTT.